These 12 T cell receptor beta chains were all obtained from the same sample, sequenced in a study of PD-L1 blockade in urothelial cancer. TCRdb keeps only in-frame clones here, not all; method: immunoSEQ multiplex PCR. The sample lists tens of thousands of clones; 85% to 90% were seen once. The source material was PBMCs, sampled around atezolizumab (anti-PD-L1) treatment. These receptors all come from a man aged 60 to 75 with urothelial cancer.

This clone was observed a handful of times. The CDR3 coding sequence is TGTGCCAGCAGTGATAGCGGGGGAAAGACCCAGTACTTC. Amino acids: CASSDSGGKTQYF. V usage is TRBV6-1 and J usage is TRBJ2-5, with 9 bases lining up with TRBD2. Germline CDR1 reads MNHNS; CDR2 reads SASEGT. The CDR3 covers 13 residues. After removal of 3 bases from V and 6 bases from J, the junction contained 2 bases not matched to a gene.

The chain employs TRBV30 and TRBJ2-1; 8 nucleotides line up with TRBD1. The V gene's germline CDR1 is GTSNPN and CDR2 SVGIG (reference sequence). V was clipped by 0 bases and J by 15 bases; unmatched bases: 7. CDR3 size: 12 residues. The CDR3 here is CAWSVQGGERFF. The CDR3 DNA reads TGTGCCTGGAGTGTACAGGGGGGTGAACGGTTCTTC.

This rearrangement joins TRBV9 to TRBJ2-7; no definite D call. Deletions cut 2 bases from V and 1 base from J, with 13 bases between. CDR1 SGDLS and CDR2 YYNGEE come from the germline V gene. CDR3 length: 15 residues. The CDR3 spells CASSVSWANSYEQYF. CDR3 DNA: TGTGCCAGCAGCGTGTCTTGGGCAAATTCCTACGAGCAGTACTTC.

This chain joins TRBV15 and TRBJ1-2, with 8 bases matching TRBD1. Germline V lookup: CDR1 LNHNV, CDR2 YYDKDF (reference sequence). CDR3 length: 17 amino acids. Trimming removed 0 bases from V and 6 bases from J; junction bases left unmatched: 12. The CDR3 coding sequence is TGTGCCACCAGCAGAGATCCTTGGACAGGGACAGAAGATGGCTACACCTTC. Protein sequence: CATSRDPWTGTEDGYTF.

This clone was observed once. V is TRBV19 and J is TRBJ1-5; a possible D gene is TRBD1 (5 bases). Trimming cost V 2 bases and J 5 bases, with 13 bases left between them. Germline V gene data show CDR1 as LNHDA and CDR2 as SQIVND (reference sequence). This CDR3 region has 15 residues. CDR3 in amino acids: CASSIREGLDQPQHF. DNA of the CDR3: TGTGCCAGTAGTATAAGGGAGGGGTTGGATCAGCCCCAGCATTTT.

The V and J genes are TRBV30 and TRBJ2-1; 15 bases map to TRBD2. Per the germline V gene, CDR1 is GTSNPN and CDR2 is SVGIG (reference sequence). The CDR3 covers 20 residues. The V gene end was trimmed by 3 bases and the J gene end by 0 bases; junction bases not matched to a gene: 12. Here the CDR3 DNA reads TGTGCCTGGAGCGGGACGGGACTAGCGGGAGGAAGGAGCTCCTACAATGAGCAGTTCTTC. This sequence encodes CAWSGTGLAGGRSSYNEQFF.

For the CDR3, the DNA is TGTGCCAGTAGTACGACAGGGGGGGGCAATCAGCCCCAGCATTTT. Translating gives CASSTTGGGNQPQHF. V is TRBV19 and J is TRBJ1-5; 9 bases match TRBD1. The germline V gene encodes CDR1 LNHDA and CDR2 SQIVND (reference sequence). This CDR3 is built from 15 residues. Losses at the gene ends were 4 bases for V and 2 bases for J; bases not matched to a gene: 3.

The rearrangement links TRBV28 to TRBJ1-5; 10 bases fit TRBD1. The CDR3 has 14 residues. Per the germline V gene, CDR1 is MDHEN and CDR2 is SYDVKM. V was clipped by 5 bases and J by 9 bases; unmatched bases: 7. The CDR3 DNA is TGTGCCAGCAGTCTGGGACAGGGGAAGAGGCCCCAGCATTTT. This encodes CASSLGQGKRPQHF.

Turning to this clone: One end of the junction varies from germline; a read error may be responsible. At the DNA level, this CDR3 is encoded by other sequences in the same sample as well. The chain combines TRBV19 with TRBJ2-3; 11 bases agree with TRBD1. Germline V gene lookup returns CDR1 LNHDA and CDR2 SQIVND (reference sequence). This CDR3 contains 14 residues. The CDR3 bases are TGCGCCAGTAGTCTTGGGACAGGGGGAGATACGCAGTATTTT. Its protein product is CASSLGTGGDTQYF.

This sequence joins TRBV11-2 and TRBJ2-1, with 10 positions matching TRBD2. The trim removed 2 bases at V and 8 bases at J, leaving 9 bases unmatched. Germline-derived CDR1 and CDR2 are SGHAT and FQNNGV. This CDR3 spans 16 amino acids. The CDR3 loop reads CASSLQAGGRGYEQFF. The CDR3 region has the DNA TGTGCCAGCAGCTTACAAGCGGGGGGGCGAGGCTATGAGCAGTTCTTC.

This clone was observed a single time. V gene TRBV10-3 combines with J gene TRBJ1-2; 8 nucleotides align to TRBD1. The length of the CDR3 is 15 residues. Germline V lookup: CDR1 ENHRY, CDR2 SYGVKD. J gave up 7 bases and V 5 bases, and 12 bases lay outside the gene matches. CDR3 DNA sequence: TGTGCCATCAGTAATGACAGGGGAGCTGGGTCTGGCTACACCTTC. This encodes CAISNDRGAGSGYTF.

This CDR3 reads CSARDLYNEQFF. As DNA, the CDR3 is TGCAGCGCGAGGGACTTGTACAATGAGCAGTTCTTC. The chain carries TRBV29-1 and TRBJ2-1, with D possibly TRBD2 on 6 matching bases. Germline V gene sequence: CDR1 SQVTM, CDR2 ANQGSEA. V lost 7 bases and J lost 4, with 11 bases in between. CDR3 length: 12 amino acids.